These T cell receptor beta chains were read from a single sample in a study of T and B cells in COVID-19 patients. Each CDR3 protein gets one entry after TCRdb re-called the multiplex PCR reads with MiXCR. There are over 6,000 distinct CDR3 sequences in the sample; 33% occur only once, and around 62% lies in the top ten. The sequencing sample was made of blood. The receptors here all came from a human donor with active COVID-19. CDR3s include the opening cysteine and the closing phenylalanine or tryptophan. A D gene is named only where the DNA matches it firmly. The size of a clone is reported for some rows only, either as once, few or many, or as a class for expanded clones.

-,TRBD1,TRBJ1-1,TRBV6-5,TGTGCCAGCAGTCGACAGGGTTCGGGCACTGAAGCTTTCTTT,CASSRQGSGTEAFF
-,TRBD1,TRBJ1-5,TRBV29-1,TGCAGTCAGAACGGACAGGGCAATCAGCCCCAGCATTTT,CSQNGQGNQPQHF
medium-sized,-,TRBJ1-5,TRBV29-1,TGCAGCGTTGCCTGGGGAAGCAATCAGCCCCAGCATTTT,CSVAWGSNQPQHF
few,-,TRBJ1-1,TRBV12-3/TRBV12-4,TGTGCCAGCACCCGAGACAATGAAGCTTTCTTT,CASTRDNEAFF
medium-sized,-,TRBJ1-4,TRBV11-1,TGTGCCAGCAGCTTAGGACCAGCTAATGAAAAACTGTTTTTT,CASSLGPANEKLFF
few,-,TRBJ1-2,TRBV6-5,TGTGCCAGCAACCCCCGACCAGCAAGTCCAGATGGCTACACCTTC,CASNPRPASPDGYTF
medium-sized,TRBD1,TRBJ2-2,TRBV19,TGTGCCAGTAGTATTGGGACAGGGGGTAACACCGGGGAGCTGTTTTTT,CASSIGTGGNTGELFF
-,-,TRBJ1-1,TRBV5-4,TGTGCCAGCAGCCCGGGAGGACGGTCGAACACTGAAGCTTTCTTT,CASSPGGRSNTEAFF
-,-,TRBJ2-6,TRBV18,TGTGCCAGCTCACCACTCGGGGAAACAGGCTCTGGGGCCAACGTCCTGACTTTC,CASSPLGETGSGANVLTF
-,TRBD2,TRBJ2-1,TRBV12-3/TRBV12-4,TGTGCCAGCAGTCCCCGGACTAGCGGGAGAGGTAGTGAGCAGTTCTTC,CASSPRTSGRGSEQFF
-,TRBD1,TRBJ2-1,TRBV6-5,TGTGCCAGCAGTATCGACAGGGTCAGCTACAATGAGCAGTTCTTC,CASSIDRVSYNEQFF
-,-,TRBJ1-1,TRBV7-2,TGTGCCAGCAGTACAGGGATGAACACTGAAGCTTTCTTT,CASSTGMNTEAFF
many,-,TRBJ1-1,TRBV12-3/TRBV12-4,TGTGCCAGCTGGGGTCGCACTGAAGCTTTCTTT,CASWGRTEAFF
medium-sized,TRBD2,TRBJ2-6,TRBV27,TGTGCCAGCAGTTTGCGTAGCGGGAGCTCTGGGGCCAACGTCCTGACTTTC,CASSLRSGSSGANVLTF
-,-,TRBJ1-5,TRBV6-6,TGTGCCAGCAGTTACTCGTCCCGAAACCAGCCCCAGCATTTT,CASSYSSRNQPQHF
-,-,TRBJ2-7,TRBV7-2,TGTGCCAGCAGCCCGGGCCGGTACGAGCAGTACTTC,CASSPGRYEQYF
-,TRBD2,TRBJ2-1,TRBV18,TGTGCCAGCTCACCCTCTGGACTAGCGGGAGATGAGCAGTTCTTC,CASSPSGLAGDEQFF
-,TRBD1,TRBJ1-4,TRBV20-1,TGCAGTGCTTGGGACAGGGGATCTGAAAAACTGTTTTTT,CSAWDRGSEKLFF
few,-,TRBJ2-3,TRBV24-1,TGTGCCACCAGTGGTCAGGGGACTACGCAGTATTTT,CATSGQGTTQYF
-,-,TRBJ1-4,TRBV6-5,TGTGCCAGCAGTTACGGCACTAATGAAAAACTGTTTTTT,CASSYGTNEKLFF
medium-sized,-,TRBJ2-3,TRBV19,TGTGCCAGTAGTACGCGGCGGGTGGACACAGATACGCAGTATTTT,CASSTRRVDTDTQYF
-,-,TRBJ1-1,TRBV6-1,TGTGCCAGCTTCCCTCCGGGACCCTCCCGGCCGGAAGCTTTCTTT,CASFPPGPSRPEAFF
-,TRBD2,TRBJ2-2,TRBV6-5,TGTGCCAGCAGTTACTCCGGACTAGCGGGACAGAACACCGGGGAGCCGTTTTTT,CASSYSGLAGQNTGEPFF
medium-sized,-,TRBJ2-7,TRBV5-5,TGTGCCAGCAGCCGTGAGCTAAGCTCCTACGAGCAGTACTTC,CASSRELSSYEQYF
few,-,TRBJ2-1,TRBV28,TGTGCCAGCAGACCACCAGAGCTGAATGAGCAGTTCTTC,CASRPPELNEQFF
-,-,TRBJ1-2,TRBV6-5,TGTGCCAGCAGTTACGGGTCCCTCTATGGCTACACCTTC,CASSYGSLYGYTF
-,TRBD1,TRBJ1-2,TRBV4-3,TGCGCCAGCAGCAACAGGGACAGGGGGTATGGCTACACCTTC,CASSNRDRGYGYTF
-,-,TRBJ1-5,TRBV12-3/TRBV12-4,TGTGCCAGCAGTTTAAGGCTGAGGGAGGGGGGTGAGCCCCAGCATTTT,CASSLRLREGGEPQHF
medium-sized,-,TRBJ1-2,TRBV29-1,TGCAGCGTCGACGGGCAGGGTGGCTACACCTTC,CSVDGQGGYTF
-,-,TRBJ2-3,TRBV18,TGTGCCAGCTCACCAGTGTTAGGCGCCTACCGCACAGATACGCAGTATTTT,CASSPVLGAYRTDTQYF
few,-,TRBJ2-7,TRBV13,TGTGCCAGCAGCTTAGGGACAACGGGCGAGCAGTACTTC,CASSLGTTGEQYF
-,TRBD1,TRBJ2-2,TRBV24-1,TGTGCCACCAGTGAGACAGGGGGCGTGAACACCGGGGAGCTGTTTTTT,CATSETGGVNTGELFF
-,-,TRBJ2-4,TRBV12-3/TRBV12-4,TGTGCCAGCAGTTTGGCGAGGGAGACCAAAAACATTCAGTACTTC,CASSLARETKNIQYF
-,TRBD2,TRBJ2-1,TRBV20-1,TGCAGTGCTAGTCCTGGACTAGCTTCCGATGAGCAGTTCTTC,CSASPGLASDEQFF
-,-,TRBJ1-1,TRBV19,TGTGCCAGCTGGGAAGGGGTGGCGAACACTGAAGCTTTCTTT,CASWEGVANTEAFF
-,-,TRBJ1-5,TRBV12-3/TRBV12-4,TGTGCCAGCAATCCATCAGGTAGCAATCAGCCCCAGCATTTT,CASNPSGSNQPQHF
few,-,TRBJ2-2,TRBV7-9,TGTGCCAGCAGCTCGATATTCACGCCGTCCGGGGAGCTGTTTTTT,CASSSIFTPSGELFF